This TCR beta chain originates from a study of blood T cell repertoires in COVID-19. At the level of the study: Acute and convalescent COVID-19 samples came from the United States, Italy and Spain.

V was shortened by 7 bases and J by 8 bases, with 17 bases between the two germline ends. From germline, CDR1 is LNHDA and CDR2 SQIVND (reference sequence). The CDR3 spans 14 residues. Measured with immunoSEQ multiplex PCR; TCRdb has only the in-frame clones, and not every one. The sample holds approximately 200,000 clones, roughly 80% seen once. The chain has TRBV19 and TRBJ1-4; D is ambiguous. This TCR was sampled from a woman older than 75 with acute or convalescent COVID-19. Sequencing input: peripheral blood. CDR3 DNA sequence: TGTGCCAGTAAAGTAGAGGCCGCTGAGGAAAAACTGTTTTTT. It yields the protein CASKVEAAEEKLFF.